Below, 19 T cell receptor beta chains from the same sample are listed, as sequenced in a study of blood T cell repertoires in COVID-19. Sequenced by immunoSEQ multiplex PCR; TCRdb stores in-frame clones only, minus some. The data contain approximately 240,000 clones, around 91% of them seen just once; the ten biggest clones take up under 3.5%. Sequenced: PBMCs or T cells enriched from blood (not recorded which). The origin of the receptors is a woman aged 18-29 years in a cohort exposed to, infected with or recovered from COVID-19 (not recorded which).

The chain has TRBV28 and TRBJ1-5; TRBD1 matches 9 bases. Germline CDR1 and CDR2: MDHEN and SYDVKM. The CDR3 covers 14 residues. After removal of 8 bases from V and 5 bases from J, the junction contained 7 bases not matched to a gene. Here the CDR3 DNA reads TGTGCCAGCGTCCCGGGACAGGGCGATCAGCCCCAGCATTTT. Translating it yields CASVPGQGDQPQHF.

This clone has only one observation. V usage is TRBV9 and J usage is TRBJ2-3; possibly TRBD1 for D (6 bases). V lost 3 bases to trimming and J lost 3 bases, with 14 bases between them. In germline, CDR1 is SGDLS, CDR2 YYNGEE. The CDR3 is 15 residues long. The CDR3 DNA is TGTGCCAGCAGCGATTTCGGACAGACAACAGATACGCAGTATTTT. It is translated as CASSDFGQTTDTQYF.

CDR3 sequence: CASSRLVEVDGGNTIYF. In nucleotides, the CDR3 is TGTGCCAGCAGCCGACTTGTGGAGGTTGACGGTGGAAACACCATATATTTT. V and J are TRBV6-6 and TRBJ1-3; D is unresolved. The CDR3 is 17 residues long. CDR1 and CDR2 (germline): MNHNY, SVGAGI (reference sequence). V shed 6 bases and J shed 3 bases, with 21 bases lying between them.

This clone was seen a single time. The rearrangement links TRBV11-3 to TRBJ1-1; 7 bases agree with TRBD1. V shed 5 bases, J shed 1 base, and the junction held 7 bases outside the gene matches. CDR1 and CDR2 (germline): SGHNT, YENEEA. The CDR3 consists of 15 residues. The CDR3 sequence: CASSTSGTANTEAFF. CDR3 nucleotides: TGTGCCAGCAGCACCTCAGGGACAGCGAACACTGAAGCTTTCTTT.

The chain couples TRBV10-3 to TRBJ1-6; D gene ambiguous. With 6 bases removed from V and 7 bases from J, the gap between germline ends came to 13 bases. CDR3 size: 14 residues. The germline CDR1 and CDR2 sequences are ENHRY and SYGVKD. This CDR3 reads CAISFNTENSPLHF. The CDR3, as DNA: TGTGCCATCAGCTTCAATACAGAAAATTCACCCCTCCACTTT.

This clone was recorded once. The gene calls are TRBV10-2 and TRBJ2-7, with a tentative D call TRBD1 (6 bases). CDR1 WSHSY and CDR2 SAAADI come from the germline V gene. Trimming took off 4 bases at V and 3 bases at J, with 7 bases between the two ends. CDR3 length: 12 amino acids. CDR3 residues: CASSGGRYEQYF. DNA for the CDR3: TGCGCCAGCAGTGGGGGGCGCTACGAGCAGTACTTC.

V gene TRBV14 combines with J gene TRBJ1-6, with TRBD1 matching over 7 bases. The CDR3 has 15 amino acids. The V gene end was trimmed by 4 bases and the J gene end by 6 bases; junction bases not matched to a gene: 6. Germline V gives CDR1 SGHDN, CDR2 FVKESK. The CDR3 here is CASSRTTGVNSPLHF. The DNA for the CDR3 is TGTGCCAGCAGCCGTACTACAGGGGTTAATTCACCCCTCCACTTT.

The CDR3 nucleotides read TGTGCCAGCAGCTTAAAGCAACAGGGTTCCGGGGAGCTGTTTTTT. Its translation is CASSLKQQGSGELFF. J is TRBJ2-2 and V is TRBV7-3; a possible D gene is TRBD1 (6 bases). With 1 base removed from V and 6 bases from J, the gap between germline ends came to 12 bases. The CDR3 consists of 15 residues. Germline V gene data show CDR1 as SGHTA and CDR2 as FQGTGA.

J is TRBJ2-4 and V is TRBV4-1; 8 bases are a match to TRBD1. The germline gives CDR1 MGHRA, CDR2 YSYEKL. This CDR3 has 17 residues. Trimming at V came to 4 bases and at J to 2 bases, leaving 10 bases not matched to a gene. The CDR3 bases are TGCGCCAGCAGCCCCACCCGGGGCAGGGGGCCCAAAAACATTCAGTACTTC. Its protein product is CASSPTRGRGPKNIQYF.

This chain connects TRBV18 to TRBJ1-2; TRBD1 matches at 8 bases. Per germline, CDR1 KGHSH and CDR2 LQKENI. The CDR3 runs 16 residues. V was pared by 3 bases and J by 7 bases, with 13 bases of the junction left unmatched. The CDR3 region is CASSPGQGPNQGGYTF. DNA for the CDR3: TGTGCCAGCTCACCCGGACAGGGCCCCAATCAGGGTGGCTACACCTTC.

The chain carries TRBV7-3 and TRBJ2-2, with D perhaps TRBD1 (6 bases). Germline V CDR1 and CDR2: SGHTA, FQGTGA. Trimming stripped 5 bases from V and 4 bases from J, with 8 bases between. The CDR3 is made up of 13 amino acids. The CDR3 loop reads CASSMDSTGELFF. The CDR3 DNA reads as TGTGCCAGCAGCATGGACAGCACCGGGGAGCTGTTTTTT.

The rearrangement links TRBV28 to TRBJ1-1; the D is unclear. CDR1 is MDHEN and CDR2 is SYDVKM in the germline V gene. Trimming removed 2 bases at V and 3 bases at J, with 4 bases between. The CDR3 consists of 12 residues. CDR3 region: CASSLPDTEAFF. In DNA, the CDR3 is TGTGCCAGCAGTTTACCCGACACTGAAGCTTTCTTT.

The CDR3 sequence: CASSEEGLKTQYF. As DNA, the CDR3 is TGTGCCAGCAGTGAGGAGGGGCTGAAGACCCAGTACTTC. The V gene is TRBV2, the J gene TRBJ2-5, with a possible D match to TRBD2 (6 bases). The CDR3 has 13 residues. V shed 3 bases and J shed 6 bases, with 11 bases lying between them. Germline CDR1 and CDR2: SNHLY and FYNNEI.

The CDR3 coding sequence is TGTGCCAGCAGCTTAGGGGACAGACTAAATTCACCCCTCCACTTT. Translated, it gives CASSLGDRLNSPLHF. The chain recombines TRBV11-2 with TRBJ1-6, with 7 bases matching TRBD1. Unmatched junction bases numbered 4, after V lost 1 base and J lost 7 bases. From germline, CDR1 is SGHAT and CDR2 FQNNGV. The CDR3 loop spans 15 amino acids.

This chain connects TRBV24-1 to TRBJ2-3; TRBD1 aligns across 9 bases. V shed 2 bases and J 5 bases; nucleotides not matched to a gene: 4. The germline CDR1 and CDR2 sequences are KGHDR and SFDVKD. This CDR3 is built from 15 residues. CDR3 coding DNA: TGTGCCACCAGTGATTCGGACAGGGGCGTAGATACGCAGTATTTT. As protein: CATSDSDRGVDTQYF.

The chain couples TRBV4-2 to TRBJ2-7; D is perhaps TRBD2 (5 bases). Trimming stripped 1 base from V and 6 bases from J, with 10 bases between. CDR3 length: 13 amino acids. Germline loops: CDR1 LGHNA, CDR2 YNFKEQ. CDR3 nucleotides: TGTGCCAGCAGCCAAGGTAGAGGGAGCGAGCAGTACTTC. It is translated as CASSQGRGSEQYF.

CDR3 DNA: TGTGCCAGCAGCTTAGGGACAGGTGAAGCTTTCTTT. Amino acid sequence: CASSLGTGEAFF. The V and J genes are TRBV5-6 and TRBJ1-1, with 8 bases fitting TRBD1. This CDR3 comprises 12 residues. Trimming cost V 2 bases and J 7 bases; bases outside gene matches: 1. The germline CDR1 and CDR2 sequences are SGHDT and YYEEEE.

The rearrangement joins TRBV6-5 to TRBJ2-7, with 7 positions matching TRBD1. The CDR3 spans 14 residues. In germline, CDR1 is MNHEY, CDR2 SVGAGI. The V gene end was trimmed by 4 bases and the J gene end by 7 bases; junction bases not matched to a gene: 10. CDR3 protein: CASSFGTVAREQYF. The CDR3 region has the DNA TGTGCCAGCAGTTTTGGGACAGTGGCGAGGGAGCAGTACTTC.

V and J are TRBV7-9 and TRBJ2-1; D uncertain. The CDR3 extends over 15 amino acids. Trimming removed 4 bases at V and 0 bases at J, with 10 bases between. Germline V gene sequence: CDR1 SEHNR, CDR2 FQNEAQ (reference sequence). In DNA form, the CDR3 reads TGTGCCAGCAGCTACGAGATGAACTCCTACAATGAGCAGTTCTTC. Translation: CASSYEMNSYNEQFF.